Listed below are T cell receptor beta chains from one sample, sequenced in a study of blood T cell repertoires in COVID-19. Profiling relied on immunoSEQ multiplex PCR, and the TCRdb table lists in-frame clones only, not all of them. The table lists about 240,000 clones, 88% of them singletons, with 0.99% in the top ten. Sequencing was done on a sample of peripheral blood. The receptors were sampled from a woman in her 40s who had recovered from COVID-19. The CDR3 runs from the conserved cysteine through the conserved F or W. Fields, in order: clone size, J gene, V gene, D gene, CDR3 DNA, CDR3 protein. A D gene is named only where the DNA matches it firmly. Size tells how often a clone was seen (once, few, many) or the class of an expanded clone, and some rows leave it out.

>.|TRBJ2-3|TRBV12-3/TRBV12-4|TRBD1
TGTGCCAGCAGCCCGGACAGGCCGAATACGCAGTATTTT
CASSPDRPNTQYF
>.|TRBJ1-5|TRBV20-1|TRBD1
TGCAGTGCTAGTTCCCCGGGACAGGGATGGCCCCAGCATTTT
CSASSPGQGWPQHF
>once|TRBJ2-7|TRBV2|TRBD2
TGTGCCAGCAGTGAAGAATCTAGCGGCTCCTACGAGCAGTACTTC
CASSEESSGSYEQYF
>.|TRBJ1-2|TRBV18|.
TGTGCCAGCTCACCAATCCAGGCCGTCACTAACTATGGCTACACCTTC
CASSPIQAVTNYGYTF
>once|TRBJ2-2|TRBV11-2|.
TGTGCCAGCAGCTTAGTACCAGGGGACGTCGGGGAGCTGTTTTTT
CASSLVPGDVGELFF
>.|TRBJ1-3|TRBV5-1|.
TGCGCCAGCAGCTTGGCGGGAAACACCATATATTTT
CASSLAGNTIYF
>.|TRBJ2-3|TRBV5-1|TRBD2
TGCGCCAGCAGCTTCCGGGGACTAAGCACAGATACGCAGTATTTT
CASSFRGLSTDTQYF
>.|TRBJ2-6|TRBV5-5|.
TGTGCCAGCAGCCCCCAGGGCCCTTCCAGCGTCCTGACTTTC
CASSPQGPSSVLTF
>.|TRBJ1-1|TRBV30|TRBD1
TGTGCCTGGAGCCCCAGGGGGCGGAGGACTGAAGCTTTCTTT
CAWSPRGRRTEAFF
>few|TRBJ1-6|TRBV19|TRBD1
TGTGCCAGTAGCCGGACAGGGGATAATTCACCCCTCCACTTT
CASSRTGDNSPLHF
>.|TRBJ2-1|TRBV27|TRBD1
TGTGCCAGCAGCCCGGGACAGGGGAACAATGAGCAGTTCTTC
CASSPGQGNNEQFF
>.|TRBJ1-5|TRBV25-1|.
TGTGCCAGCAGCCAAACGGGGTTCAATCAGCCCCAGCATTTT
CASSQTGFNQPQHF
>.|TRBJ1-5|TRBV7-2|.
TGTGCCAGCAGCTTAGAAGACAGCTCCAATCAGCCCCAGCATTTT
CASSLEDSSNQPQHF
>.|TRBJ2-1|TRBV28|TRBD1
TGTGCGAGCAGGGGGCCTAGCTCCTACAATGAGCAGTTCTTC
CASRGPSSYNEQFF
>.|TRBJ2-7|TRBV14|.
TGTGCCAGCAGCCAAGGCCGAGTGGAGCAGTACTTC
CASSQGRVEQYF
>many|TRBJ1-2|TRBV30|.
TGTGCCTGGGGGGCGTTTCGGCACCCGGGGGGCTATGGCTACACCTTC
CAWGAFRHPGGYGYTF
>.|TRBJ2-1|TRBV5-1|.
TGCGCCAGCAGCTTGGTGGCCGCCCCCGGGGGTAATGAGCAGTTCTTC
CASSLVAAPGGNEQFF
>.|TRBJ1-1|TRBV18|.
TGTGCCAGCTCACCCCTCTGGGGGCCGCTGAACACTGAAGCTTTCTTT
CASSPLWGPLNTEAFF
>.|TRBJ1-1|TRBV11-2|.
TGTGCCAGCAGCAAATGGCGGGAACTCACTGAAGCTTTCTTT
CASSKWRELTEAFF
>.|TRBJ2-3|TRBV20-1|.
TGCAGTGCTGGCGACAGGAGGTCTCAGTATTTT
CSAGDRRSQYF
>.|TRBJ1-5|TRBV30|.
TGTGCCTGGAGTGTCGGAGGAAATAGCAATCAGCCCCAGCATTTT
CAWSVGGNSNQPQHF
>.|TRBJ1-2|TRBV15|.
TGTGCCACCACCTCCGGGGGTGGGGACTATGGCTACACCTTC
CATTSGGGDYGYTF
>.|TRBJ1-2|TRBV27|TRBD1
TGTGCCAGCAGTCCCCCGGACAGGGGTCCCTATGGCTACACCTTC
CASSPPDRGPYGYTF
>.|TRBJ1-3|TRBV4-3|.
TGCGCCAGCAGCCACGCCGGGGGGGGACGAGGAAACACCATATATTTT
CASSHAGGGRGNTIYF
>.|TRBJ1-2|TRBV6-5|.
TGTGCCAGCAGTCCCACAGGCCTACTCTATGGCTACACCTTC
CASSPTGLLYGYTF
>.|TRBJ1-6|TRBV6-6|.
TGTGCCAGCAGTTACCTAGACGGGAGGTCCAATTCACCCCTCCACTTT
CASSYLDGRSNSPLHF
>.|TRBJ2-5|TRBV7-7|TRBD1
TGTGCCAGCAGCTCCGGGACAGGGTACCAAGAGACCCAGTACTTC
CASSSGTGYQETQYF
>.|TRBJ1-4|TRBV19|TRBD1
TGTGCCAGCCGGGACAGGGTTGGGGCTAATGAAAAACTGTTTTTT
CASRDRVGANEKLFF
>.|TRBJ2-5|TRBV30|TRBD1
TGTGCCTGGAGCGGGGACAGGGCCGGGGAGACCCAGTACTTC
CAWSGDRAGETQYF
>.|TRBJ1-1|TRBV19|TRBD1
TGTGCCAGTAGCCGGGACAGGGCCCAAGACACTGAAGCTTTCTTT
CASSRDRAQDTEAFF
>.|TRBJ1-4|TRBV11-3|TRBD1
TGTGCCAGCAGCGCCAATACAGGGGCAACTAATGAAAAACTGTTTTTT
CASSANTGATNEKLFF
>once|TRBJ1-2|TRBV29-1|.
TGCAGCGTTGAAAAGCGGGCTGGCTACACCTTC
CSVEKRAGYTF
>.|TRBJ2-7|TRBV15|TRBD1
TGTGCCACGGCGGGGGACAGGGGCTCCTACGAGCAGTACTTC
CATAGDRGSYEQYF
>once|TRBJ1-2|TRBV30|.
TGTGCCTGGACCCTCACAGGGACCGTGGGCTACACCTTC
CAWTLTGTVGYTF
>.|TRBJ1-2|TRBV15|TRBD1
TGTGCCACCAGCAGGGAGGGGGCCAGGGGGGCTAACTATGGCTACACCTTC
CATSREGARGANYGYTF
>.|TRBJ2-1|TRBV14|.
TGTGCCAGCAGCCAAGGGGGAGTGAGGTACAATGAGCAGTTCTTC
CASSQGGVRYNEQFF
>.|TRBJ2-2|TRBV7-7|TRBD2
TGTGCTAGCAGCCCGAGGCCGACGGGACTAGGGCGGACCGGGGAGCTGTTTTTT
CASSPRPTGLGRTGELFF
>.|TRBJ2-5|TRBV7-2|TRBD2
TGTGCCAGCAGCTTACTGGGGGGGGGAGTGGAGACCCAGTACTTC
CASSLLGGGVETQYF
>.|TRBJ2-1|TRBV7-9|TRBD2
TGTGCCAGCAGCCCCGGGACTAGCGGGAGCGGTGCCTACAATGAGCAGTTCTTC
CASSPGTSGSGAYNEQFF
>.|TRBJ1-3|TRBV18|.
TGTGCCAGCTCACCACTACTTCCCTCTGGAAACACCATATATTTT
CASSPLLPSGNTIYF
>.|TRBJ2-5|TRBV12-3/TRBV12-4|.
TGTGCCAGCAGTTTTGGGACACTAGGGACCCAGTACTTC
CASSFGTLGTQYF
>.|TRBJ2-5|TRBV9|.
TGTGCCAGCAGCCCAGGGGTGGGAGAAGAGACCCAGTACTTC
CASSPGVGEETQYF
>.|TRBJ2-3|TRBV4-3|.
TGCGCCAGCAGCCCCCGGGGTCCCACAGATACGCAGTATTTT
CASSPRGPTDTQYF
>once|TRBJ1-1|TRBV19|TRBD1
TGTGCCAGTAGTGTGGGGGCGGGACAGGGCGGCACTGAAGCTTTCTTT
CASSVGAGQGGTEAFF
>.|TRBJ1-2|TRBV27|TRBD1
TGTGCCAGCAGCCCGGACAGGGAGGTTGTCTATGGCTACACCTTC
CASSPDREVVYGYTF
>.|TRBJ1-1|TRBV29-1|.
TGCAGCGTTGGTCCCGGGACAACCGAAGCTTTCTTT
CSVGPGTTEAFF
>.|TRBJ2-3|TRBV11-1|TRBD2
TGTGCCAGCAGCCCCCGACTAGCGGGAGGCACAGATACGCAGTATTTT
CASSPRLAGGTDTQYF
>.|TRBJ2-6|TRBV7-7|.
TGTGCTAGCAGCCCTAGTGCAGGGGCTGGGGCCAACGTCCTGACTTTC
CASSPSAGAGANVLTF
>.|TRBJ2-1|TRBV30|TRBD2
TGTGCCAGAACTAGCGGGGTCTACAATGAGCAGTTCTTC
CARTSGVYNEQFF
>.|TRBJ1-3|TRBV19|.
TGTGCCAGTGCCCCCCGGGACACCAGAAACACCATATATTTT
CASAPRDTRNTIYF
>.|TRBJ1-5|TRBV18|TRBD1
TGTGCCAGCTCACCCCCGGGACAGGGGATTCGCGGTCAGCCCCAGCATTTT
CASSPPGQGIRGQPQHF
>.|TRBJ2-7|TRBV27|TRBD2
TGTGCCAGCAGTCCTCTGTGGGAGGGCCGGAACGAGCAGTACTTC
CASSPLWEGRNEQYF
>.|TRBJ2-5|TRBV12-3/TRBV12-4|TRBD2
TGTGCCAGCACCTTGGGACTACAAGAGACCCAGTACTTC
CASTLGLQETQYF
>.|TRBJ2-1|TRBV2|TRBD1
TGTGCCAGCAGGGACGGACAGGGCAATGAGCAGTTCTTC
CASRDGQGNEQFF
>.|TRBJ2-3|TRBV5-6|.
TGTGCCAGCAGCTTGGGGTTAGCTTGGGATACGCAGTATTTT
CASSLGLAWDTQYF